These 7 T cell receptor beta chains share one sample of origin, sequenced in a study of blood T cell repertoires in COVID-19 (dated by TCRdb to 2020 to 2021). Preparation of the library involved the immunoSEQ multiplex PCR assay. The clones in this table, taken by TCRdb from immuneACCESS, are in-frame only. Not every clone is retained; where verified, under half of the shortfall comes from an unresolved V gene, and the cause of the rest is unknown. The sample contains approximately 140,000 clones, around 80% of them found a single time. The ten most abundant clones make up 5.5% to 8% of the sample. The sample consisted of peripheral blood. The origin of the receptors is a human donor in a cohort sampled during active COVID-19.

This clone was observed a handful of times. The V call is TRBV5-1, the J call TRBJ1-4, with 9 bases matching TRBD1. V trimming: 1 base; J trimming: 5 bases; junction bases outside the gene matches: 6. Germline V gives CDR1 SGHRS, CDR2 YFSETQ. CDR3 length: 16 amino acids. The CDR3 DNA follows: TGCGCCAGCAGCTTGACGACAGGGGGGTCCAATGAAAAACTGTTTTTT. Amino acids: CASSLTTGGSNEKLFF.

The chain links TRBV6-2 or TRBV6-3 to TRBJ1-4; TRBD1 is a possible D gene (6 bases). V dropped 6 bases and J dropped 8 bases, with 16 bases sitting between them. The CDR3 totals 14 residues. Germline lookup yields CDR1 MNHEY and CDR2 SVGEGT. CDR3 coding DNA: TGTGCCAGCAGCCCACCGGGACAACGGGAAAAACTGTTTTTT. Protein product: CASSPPGQREKLFF.

The rearrangement joins TRBV11-2 to TRBJ2-5; tentatively, D is TRBD2 (6 bases). V lost 5 bases and J lost 4, with 11 bases in between. CDR3 size: 13 residues. Germline loops: CDR1 SGHAT, CDR2 FQNNGV. CDR3 amino acids: CASSSSGLETQYF. The CDR3 nucleotides are TGTGCCAGCAGCAGTAGCGGCTTAGAGACCCAGTACTTC.

This clone was seen a few times. V usage is TRBV4-1 and J usage is TRBJ2-1; TRBD2 might be the D (5 bases). Trimming left V 6 bases short and J 9 bases short, with 12 bases between. Per germline, CDR1 MGHRA and CDR2 YSYEKL. The CDR3 has 12 amino acids. The CDR3 region has the DNA TGCGCCAGCAGGCGTGCGGGTGGTGAGCAGTTCTTC. Its protein is CASRRAGGEQFF.

The table lists this clone with a count of one. The chain couples TRBV28 to TRBJ1-5, with D unclear. Germline V gene lookup returns CDR1 MDHEN and CDR2 SYDVKM. This CDR3 region has 14 residues. V lost 6 bases and J 5 bases, leaving 14 bases between the germline ends. The CDR3 nucleotides are TGTGCCAGCAGAAACGGGATATCCTATCAGCCCCAGCATTTT. Protein: CASRNGISYQPQHF.

The rearrangement uses TRBV15 and TRBJ1-2; D not certain. V was clipped by 5 bases and J by 2 bases, with 12 bases between them. This CDR3 has 14 amino acids. Per germline, CDR1 LNHNV and CDR2 YYDKDF (reference sequence). DNA of the CDR3: TGTGCCACCAGCCGCCCCCCGGGGAACTATGGCTACACCTTC. Its translation is CATSRPPGNYGYTF.

Remarks on this clone: One end of the junction does not line up with germline, which may come from a read error. The gene calls are TRBV7-7 and TRBJ2-1, with 13 bases aligning to TRBD2. The CDR3 covers 16 residues. Germline CDR1 reads SSHAT; CDR2 reads FNYEAQ (reference sequence). CDR3 residues: CASSATSGGSYNEQFF. In nucleotides, the CDR3 is TGTGCTAGCAGCGCGACTAGCGGGGGGTCATACAATGAGCAGTTCTTC.